This T cell receptor (beta chain) comes out of a study of cytomegalovirus exposure and HLA in healthy donors. Study-wide findings and caveats: Fewer than 20,000 TCR beta sequences were associated with HLA alleles at 0.05 false discovery rate in a later analysis.

Germline trimming cut 5 bases from V and 5 bases from J; bases unmatched to any gene: 9. From germline, CDR1 is SGHNT and CDR2 YYREEE (reference sequence). The CDR3 loop spans 14 amino acids. At sampling all donors were nominally healthy, likely with unrecorded immune exposures. With 60 Vbeta and 13 Jbeta primers, the PCR was carried out. Using immunoSEQ multiplex PCR, the repertoire was profiled, and TCRdb retains in-frame clones only, with some absent. The table records about 220,000 clones, more than 75% of them present only once. Notes on this clone: Its target is not known.

The TCR comes from a man aged 40-55 years in good health and CMV-seropositive. The source material was PBMCs. V is TRBV5-4 and J is TRBJ2-7, with 8 bases fitting TRBD2. Here the CDR3 reads CASSRRGGSNEQYV. In DNA form, the CDR3 reads TGTGCCAGCAGTCGTCGGGGGGGGAGCAACGAGCAGTACGTC.